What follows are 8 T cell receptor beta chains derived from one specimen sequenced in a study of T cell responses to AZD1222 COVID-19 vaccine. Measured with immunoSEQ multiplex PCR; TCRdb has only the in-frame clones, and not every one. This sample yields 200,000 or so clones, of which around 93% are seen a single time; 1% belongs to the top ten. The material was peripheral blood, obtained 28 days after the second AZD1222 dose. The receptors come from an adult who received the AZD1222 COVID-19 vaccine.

CDR3 DNA: TGCGCCAGCAGCCAATTTGTTAGCTCCTATAATTCACCCCTCCACTTT. This sequence encodes CASSQFVSSYNSPLHF. The chain links TRBV4-1 to TRBJ1-6; D remains ambiguous. V lost 2 bases and J lost 0, with 8 bases in between. Per the germline V gene, CDR1 is MGHRA and CDR2 is YSYEKL. This CDR3 spans 16 amino acids.

The CDR3 loop is CASSLPGGGQETQYF. CDR3 coding DNA: TGTGCCAGCAGTTTACCCGGGGGCGGACAAGAGACCCAGTACTTC. V and J are TRBV6-2 or TRBV6-3 and TRBJ2-5; TRBD1 or TRBD2 may be the D gene (6 bases each). CDR1 is MNHEY, CDR2 SVGEGT, per germline. V lost 4 bases, J lost 2 bases, and 14 bases lay in between. The CDR3 loop spans 15 amino acids.

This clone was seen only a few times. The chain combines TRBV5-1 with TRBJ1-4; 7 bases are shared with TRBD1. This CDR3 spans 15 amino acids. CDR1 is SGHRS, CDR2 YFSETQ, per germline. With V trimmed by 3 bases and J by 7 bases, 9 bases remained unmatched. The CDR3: CASSSATGEGEKLFF. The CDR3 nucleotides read TGCGCCAGCAGCTCGGCCACAGGGGAGGGTGAAAAACTGTTTTTT.

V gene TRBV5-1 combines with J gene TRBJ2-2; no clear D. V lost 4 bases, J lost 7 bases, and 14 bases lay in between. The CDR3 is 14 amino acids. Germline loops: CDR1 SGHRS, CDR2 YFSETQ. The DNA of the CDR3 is TGCGCCAGCAGCGCCAGCCCTGGCAGCGGGGAGCTGTTTTTT. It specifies CASSASPGSGELFF.

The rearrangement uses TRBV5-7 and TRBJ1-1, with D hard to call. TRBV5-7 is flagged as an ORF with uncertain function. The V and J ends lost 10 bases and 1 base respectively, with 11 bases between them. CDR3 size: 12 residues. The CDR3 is CACPTGNTEAFF. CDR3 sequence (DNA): TGTGCCTGCCCGACTGGGAACACTGAAGCTTTCTTT.

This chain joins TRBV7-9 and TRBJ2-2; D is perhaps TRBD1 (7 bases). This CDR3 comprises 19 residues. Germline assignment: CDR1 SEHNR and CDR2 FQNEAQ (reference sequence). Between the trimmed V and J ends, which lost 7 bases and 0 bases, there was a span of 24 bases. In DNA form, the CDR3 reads TGTGCCAGCACCAGGGGGTTTATCAGTACGGGGGCGAACACCGGGGAGCTGTTTTTT. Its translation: CASTRGFISTGANTGELFF.

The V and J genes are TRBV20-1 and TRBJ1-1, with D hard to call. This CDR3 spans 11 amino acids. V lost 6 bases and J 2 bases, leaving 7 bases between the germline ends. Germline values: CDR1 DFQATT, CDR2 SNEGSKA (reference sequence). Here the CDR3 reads CSAPYNTEAFF. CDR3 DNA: TGCAGTGCCCCGTACAACACTGAAGCTTTCTTT.

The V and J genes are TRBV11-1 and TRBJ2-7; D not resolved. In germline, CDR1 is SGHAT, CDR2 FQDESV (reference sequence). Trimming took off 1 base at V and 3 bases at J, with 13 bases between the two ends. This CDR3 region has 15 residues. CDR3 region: CASSLGTQWNYEQYF. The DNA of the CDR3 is TGTGCCAGCAGCTTAGGTACGCAGTGGAACTACGAGCAGTACTTC.